This passage covers 8 T cell receptor beta chains from one sample sequenced in a study of metastatic and nonmetastatic thyroid tumors. No patient had received any treatment before thyroid surgery. TCRdb re-called the PCR reads via MiXCR. The sample lists about 82,000 clones; approximately 12% were seen once. What was sequenced was tumor tissue. These TCRs come from a female donor with papillary thyroid cancer or a benign thyroid nodule (not recorded which). Some clones in this sample may be carry-over from other donors' samples.

This clone appeared many times. V is TRBV15 and J is TRBJ2-6; either TRBD1 or TRBD2 may supply D (5 bases each). Germline V lookup: CDR1 LNHNV, CDR2 YYDKDF (reference sequence). This CDR3 has 13 residues. Trimming took off 5 bases at V and 6 bases at J, with 8 bases between the two ends. The CDR3 DNA follows: TGTGCCACCAGCGGGGGTAAGGCCAACGTCCTGACTTTC. This encodes CATSGGKANVLTF.

The chain has TRBV7-3 and TRBJ1-1; D not resolved. Germline-derived CDR1 and CDR2 are SGHTA and FQGTGA. This CDR3 spans 13 amino acids. V gave up 5 bases and J gave up 1 base, with 8 bases separating them. For the CDR3, the DNA is TGTGCCAGCAGCCCTCAGGCGAACACTGAAGCTTTCTTT. It encodes CASSPQANTEAFF.

There are many counts of this clone. The chain joins TRBV11-3 to TRBJ1-4; D uncertain. The CDR3 extends over 14 amino acids. Germline-derived CDR1 and CDR2 are SGHNT and YENEEA. V shed 5 bases and J shed 7 bases, with 14 bases lying between them. CDR3 protein: CASSNGGYTEKLFF. CDR3 DNA sequence: TGTGCCAGCAGCAACGGAGGATACACTGAAAAACTGTTTTTT. Together with reference TRBV11-3 and TRBJ1-4, the CDR3 gives the full variable domain: EAGVVQSPRYKIIEKKQPVAFWCNPISGHNTLYWYLQNLGQGPELLIRYENEEAVDDSQLPKDRFSAERLKGVDSTLKIQPAELGDSAVYLCASSNGGYTEKLFFGSGTQLSVL.

This clone occurred many times. The same CDR3 also results from other DNA sequences found in this sample. The chain recombines TRBV24-1 with TRBJ2-2, with TRBD1 as a possible D gene (6 bases). Looked up from germline, CDR1 is KGHDR and CDR2 is SFDVKD. V was clipped by 7 bases and J by 5 bases, with 13 bases between them. The CDR3 loop spans 14 amino acids. In nucleotides, the CDR3 is TGTGCCACCAGGGACAGTCGGGAAACCGGGGAGCTGTTTTTT. This encodes CATRDSRETGELFF.

This clone has ten or more counts. CDR3 coding DNA: TGCGCCAGCAGCTTCGGGACGAACACTGAAGCTTTCTTT. Translation: CASSFGTNTEAFF. This chain joins TRBV5-1 and TRBJ1-1; D is perhaps TRBD1 (5 bases). This CDR3 is 13 amino acids long. Germline V gene sequence: CDR1 SGHRS, CDR2 YFSETQ. Trimming took off 2 bases at V and 1 base at J, with 6 bases between the two ends. Using reference TRBV5-1 and TRBJ1-1 for the parts outside the CDR3, the full variable domain is KAGVTQTPRYLIKTRGQQVTLSCSPISGHRSVSWYQQTPGQGLQFLFEYFSETQRNKGNFPGRFSGRQFSNSRSEMNVSTLELGDSALYLCASSFGTNTEAFFGQGTRLTVV.

V gene TRBV5-1 combines with J gene TRBJ1-2; D call uncertain. Germline assignment: CDR1 SGHRS and CDR2 YFSETQ. Trimming stripped 0 bases from V and 8 bases from J, with 14 bases between. The CDR3 sequence is 14 residues long. The CDR3 sequence: CASSLAGCADGYTF. In DNA form, the CDR3 reads TGCGCCAGCAGCTTGGCAGGTTGCGCAGACGGCTACACCTTC.

This clone showed up many times. The chain joins TRBV7-2 to TRBJ2-5; 8 bases are a match to TRBD2. Trimming took 0 bases from V and 5 from J; bases not matched to a gene: 2. The germline V gene encodes CDR1 SGHTA and CDR2 FQGNSA. CDR3 length: 14 amino acids. CDR3 bases: TGTGCCAGCAGCTTAGCCCGGGGGGGGGAGACCCAGTACTTC. Residues: CASSLARGGETQYF.

In the case of this clone: This may arise from a read error, as a much more abundant clone is one base away. The chain has TRBV20-1 and TRBJ1-2, with D perhaps TRBD1 (6 bases). There are 12 residues in the CDR3. In germline, CDR1 is DFQATT, CDR2 SNEGSKA (reference sequence). In DNA form, the CDR3 reads TGCAGCTCACGGACAGCCCCCTATGGCTACACCTTC. It yields the protein CSSRTAPYGYTF.